This entry features one T cell receptor (beta chain) sequence. This entry comes from a study of blood T cell repertoires in COVID-19. After removal of 1 base from V and 0 bases from J, the junction contained 10 bases not matched to a gene. In germline, CDR1 is SGDLS, CDR2 YYNGEE. This CDR3 is built from 18 residues. As originally analysed: Estimation of nucleated cell counts was performed using reference gene primer amplification. Clones were read by immunoSEQ multiplex PCR, and TCRdb kept only the in-frame ones, dropping some. V and J calls and clone size are those listed in that table; D and trimming were worked out from the DNA. The sample has approximately 150,000 clones, roughly 80% seen once.

The TCR comes from a man between 65 and 79 years old who had recovered from COVID-19. The J gene is TRBJ2-3, the V gene TRBV9; TRBD2 agrees at 8 bases. Sequenced: peripheral blood. In nucleotides, the CDR3 is TGTGCCAGCAGCGTATTACCTACACGGGGGGGCAGCACAGATACGCAGTATTTT. Translated, it gives CASSVLPTRGGSTDTQYF.